The clone carrying this TCR beta chain was seen many times. Its specificity is not known. The sample's time point: newly diagnosed GD, antithyroid drugs for less than 3 months. TCR sequences were obtained from RNA taken from PBMCs. Roughly 8.6 milliliters of peripheral blood were drawn into EDTA tubes. This entry comes from a study of regulatory T cells in long-lasting Graves disease. The TCR beta library used iRepertoire HTBI primers with Arm-PCR amplification of CDR3. TCRdb reprocessed the multiplex PCR reads via MiXCR and lists one record per CDR3 protein. The profile shows around 500,000 distinct CDR3 sequences, roughly 13% of them singletons. The germline V gene encodes CDR1 SGHAT and CDR2 FQNNGV. The length of the CDR3 is 18 residues. V lost 1 base, J lost 6 bases, and 22 bases lay in between. Study-level findings and limits: Persistent disease preferred TRBV28, TRBJ1-2 and TRBJ2-5; new disease, TRBV20-1 and TRBJ2-1.

The same sample was also studied in work on T cells in Graves' hyperthyroidism and ophthalmopathy. Per that study: In blood, most of the thyroid clonotypes expanded above 0.001 were also present.

The TCR comes from a man aged 25-40 years with Graves disease. The sequencing here drew on peripheral blood mononuclear cells (PBMCs), taken at new diagnosis, from a patient treated with antithyroid drugs. The gene calls are TRBV11-2 and TRBJ2-1, with D possibly TRBD2 on 6 matching bases. The CDR3 here is CASSLVYSAGPLVNEQFF. In DNA form, the CDR3 reads TGTGCCAGCAGCTTAGTATATTCGGCGGGGCCCCTTGTCAATGAGCAGTTCTTC.